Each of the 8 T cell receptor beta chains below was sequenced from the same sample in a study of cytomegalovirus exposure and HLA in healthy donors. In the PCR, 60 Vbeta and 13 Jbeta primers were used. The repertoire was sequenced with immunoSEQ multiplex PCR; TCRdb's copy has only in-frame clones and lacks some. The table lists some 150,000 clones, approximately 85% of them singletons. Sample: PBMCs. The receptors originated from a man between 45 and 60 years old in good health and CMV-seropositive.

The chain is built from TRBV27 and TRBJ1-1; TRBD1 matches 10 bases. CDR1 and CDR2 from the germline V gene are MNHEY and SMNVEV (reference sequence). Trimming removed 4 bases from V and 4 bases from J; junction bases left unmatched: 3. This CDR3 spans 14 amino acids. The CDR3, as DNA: TGTGCCAGCAGTTGGGACAGGGGTGGCACTGAAGCTTTCTTT. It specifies CASSWDRGGTEAFF.

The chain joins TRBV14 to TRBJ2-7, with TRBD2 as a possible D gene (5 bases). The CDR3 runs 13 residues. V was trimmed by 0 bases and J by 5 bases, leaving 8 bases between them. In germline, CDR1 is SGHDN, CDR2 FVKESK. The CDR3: CASSQERGNEQYF. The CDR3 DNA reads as TGTGCCAGCAGCCAAGAACGAGGGAACGAGCAGTACTTC.

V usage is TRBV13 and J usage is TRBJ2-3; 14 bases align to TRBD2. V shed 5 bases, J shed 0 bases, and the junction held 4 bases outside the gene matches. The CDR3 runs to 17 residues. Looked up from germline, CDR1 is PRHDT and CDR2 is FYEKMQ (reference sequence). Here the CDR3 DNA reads TGTGCCAGCAGCGAGAGACTAGCGGGAGGGAGCACAGATACGCAGTATTTT. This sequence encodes CASSERLAGGSTDTQYF.

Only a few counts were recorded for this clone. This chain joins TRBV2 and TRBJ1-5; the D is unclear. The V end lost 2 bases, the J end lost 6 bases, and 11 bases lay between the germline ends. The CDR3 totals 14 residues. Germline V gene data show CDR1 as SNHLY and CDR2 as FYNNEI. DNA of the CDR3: TGTGCCAGCAGTGAAAGGACTGTAGGTCAGCCCCAGCATTTT. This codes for CASSERTVGQPQHF.

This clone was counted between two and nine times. CDR3 in DNA: TGTGCCATCAGTGGGACAGGGCACTCTGGAAACACCATATATTTT. This encodes CAISGTGHSGNTIYF. V gene TRBV10-3 combines with J gene TRBJ1-3; 8 bases fit TRBD1. The junction had 2 bases not matched to a gene; V was cut back by 4 bases and J by 0 bases. The length of the CDR3 is 15 residues. CDR1 ENHRY and CDR2 SYGVKD come from the germline V gene.

This chain's CDR3 is CASRTGYEQYF. CDR3 in DNA: TGTGCCAGCAGGACAGGGTACGAGCAGTACTTC. This chain uses TRBV2 with TRBJ2-7; 7 bases line up with TRBD1. V lost 6 bases to trimming and J lost 4 bases; unmatched junction nucleotides: 0. The CDR3 contains 11 residues. CDR1 SNHLY and CDR2 FYNNEI come from the germline V gene.

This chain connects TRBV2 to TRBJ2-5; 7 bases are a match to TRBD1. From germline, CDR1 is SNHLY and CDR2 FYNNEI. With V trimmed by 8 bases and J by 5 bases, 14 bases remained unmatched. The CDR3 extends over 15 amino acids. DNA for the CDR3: TGTGCCAGCGGACTCAACAGGGGATCTCAGGAGACCCAGTACTTC. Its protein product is CASGLNRGSQETQYF.

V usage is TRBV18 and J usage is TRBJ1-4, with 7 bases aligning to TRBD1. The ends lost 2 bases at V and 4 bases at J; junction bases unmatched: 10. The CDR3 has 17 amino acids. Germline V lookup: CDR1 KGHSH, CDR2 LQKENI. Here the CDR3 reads CASSPDRAPVLNEKLFF. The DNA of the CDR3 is TGTGCCAGCTCACCAGACAGGGCACCCGTCCTTAATGAAAAACTGTTTTTT.